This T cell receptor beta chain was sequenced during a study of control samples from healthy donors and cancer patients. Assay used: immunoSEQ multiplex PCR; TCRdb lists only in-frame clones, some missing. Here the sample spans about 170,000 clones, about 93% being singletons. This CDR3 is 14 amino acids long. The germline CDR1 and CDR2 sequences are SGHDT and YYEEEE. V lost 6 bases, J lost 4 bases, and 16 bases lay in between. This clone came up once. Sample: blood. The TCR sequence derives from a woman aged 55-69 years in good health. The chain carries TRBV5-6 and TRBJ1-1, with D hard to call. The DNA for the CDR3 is TGTGCCAGCATTTCCGCGGGGTGGGGCACTGAAGCTTTCTTT. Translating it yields CASISAGWGTEAFF. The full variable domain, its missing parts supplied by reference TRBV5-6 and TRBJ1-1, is DAGVTQSPTHLIKTRGQQVTLRCSPKSGHDTVSWYQQALGQGPQFIFQYYEEEERQRGNFPDRFSGHQFPNYSSELNVNALLLGDSALYLCASISAGWGTEAFFGQGTRLTVV.